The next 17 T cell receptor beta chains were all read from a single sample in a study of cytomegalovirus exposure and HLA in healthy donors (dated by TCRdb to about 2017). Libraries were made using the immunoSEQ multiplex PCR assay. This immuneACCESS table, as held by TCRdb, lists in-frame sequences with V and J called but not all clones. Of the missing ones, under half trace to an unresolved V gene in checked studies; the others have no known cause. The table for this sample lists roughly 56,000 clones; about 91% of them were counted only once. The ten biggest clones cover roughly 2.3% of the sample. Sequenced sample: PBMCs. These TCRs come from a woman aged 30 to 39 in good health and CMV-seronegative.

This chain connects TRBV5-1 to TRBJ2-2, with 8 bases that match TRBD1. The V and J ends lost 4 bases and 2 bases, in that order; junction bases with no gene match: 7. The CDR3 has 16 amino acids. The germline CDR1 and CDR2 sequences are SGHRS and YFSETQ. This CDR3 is CASSGQGYYNTGELFF. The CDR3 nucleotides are TGCGCCAGCAGCGGACAGGGATACTATAACACCGGGGAGCTGTTTTTT.

The CDR3 is CASSEPGKDYEQYF. The CDR3 nucleotides read TGTGCCAGCAGCGAACCAGGCAAAGACTACGAGCAGTACTTC. The chain employs TRBV11-3 and TRBJ2-7, with D unresolved. Trimming shortened V by 5 bases and J by 3 bases, and 14 bases separated the two germline ends. The CDR3 is made up of 14 amino acids. Per germline, CDR1 SGHNT and CDR2 YENEEA.

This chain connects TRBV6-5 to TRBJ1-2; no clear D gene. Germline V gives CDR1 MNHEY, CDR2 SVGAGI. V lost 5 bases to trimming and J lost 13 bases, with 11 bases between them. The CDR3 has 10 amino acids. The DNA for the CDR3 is TGTGCCAGCAGTGAAGAGTCCTTCACCTTC. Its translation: CASSEESFTF.

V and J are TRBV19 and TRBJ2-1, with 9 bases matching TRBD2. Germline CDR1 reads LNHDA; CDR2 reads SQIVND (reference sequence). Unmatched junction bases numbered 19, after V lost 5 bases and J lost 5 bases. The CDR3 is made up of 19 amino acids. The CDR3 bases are TGTGCCAGTAGTTCATTCGGGTCCCTTAGCGGGAGTTACCACAATGAGCAGTTCTTC. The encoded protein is CASSSFGSLSGSYHNEQFF. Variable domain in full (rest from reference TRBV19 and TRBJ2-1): DGGITQSPKYLFRKEGQNVTLSCEQNLNHDAMYWYRQDPGQGLRLIYYSQIVNDFQKGDIAEGYSVSREKKESFPLTVTSAQKNPTAFYLCASSSFGSLSGSYHNEQFFGPGTRLTVL.

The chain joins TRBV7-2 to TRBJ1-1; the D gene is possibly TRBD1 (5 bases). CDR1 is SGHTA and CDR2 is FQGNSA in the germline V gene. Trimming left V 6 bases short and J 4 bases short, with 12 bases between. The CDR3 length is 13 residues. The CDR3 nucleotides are TGTGCCAGCAGACCAGGGATGGGCACTGAAGCTTTCTTT. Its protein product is CASRPGMGTEAFF.

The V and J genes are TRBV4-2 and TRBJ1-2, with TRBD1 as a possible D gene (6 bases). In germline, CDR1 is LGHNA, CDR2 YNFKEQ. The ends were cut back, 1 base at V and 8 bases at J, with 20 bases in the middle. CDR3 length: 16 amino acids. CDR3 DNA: TGTGCCAGCAGCCAAGGAAGCGGGGGGCAGATGTGGGGCTACACCTTC. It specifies CASSQGSGGQMWGYTF.

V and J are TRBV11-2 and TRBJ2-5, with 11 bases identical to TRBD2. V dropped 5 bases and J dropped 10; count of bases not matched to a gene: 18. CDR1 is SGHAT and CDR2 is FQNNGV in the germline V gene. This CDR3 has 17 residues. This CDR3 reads CASSPRGGSGRAGDQYF. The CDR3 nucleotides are TGTGCCAGCAGCCCCCGGGGTGGTAGCGGGAGGGCCGGGGACCAGTACTTC.

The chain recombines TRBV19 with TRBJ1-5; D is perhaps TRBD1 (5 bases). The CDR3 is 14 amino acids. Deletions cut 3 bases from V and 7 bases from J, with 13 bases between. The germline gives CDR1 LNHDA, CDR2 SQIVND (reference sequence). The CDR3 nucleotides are TGTGCCAGTAGTATCCAAGGGGTCGGGCAGCCCCAGCATTTT. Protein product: CASSIQGVGQPQHF.

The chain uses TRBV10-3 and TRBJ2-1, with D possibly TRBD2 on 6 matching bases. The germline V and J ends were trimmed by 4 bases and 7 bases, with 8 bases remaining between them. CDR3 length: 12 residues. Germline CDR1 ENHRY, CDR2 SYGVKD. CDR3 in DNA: TGTGCCATCAGTGTAGGAGGGAATGAGCAGTTCTTC. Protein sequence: CAISVGGNEQFF.

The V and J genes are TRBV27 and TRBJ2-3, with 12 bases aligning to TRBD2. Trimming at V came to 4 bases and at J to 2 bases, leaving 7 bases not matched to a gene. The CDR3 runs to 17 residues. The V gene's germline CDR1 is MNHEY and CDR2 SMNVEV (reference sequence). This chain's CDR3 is CASSSALAGGSTDTQYF. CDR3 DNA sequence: TGTGCCAGCAGTTCCGCTCTAGCGGGAGGGTCCACAGATACGCAGTATTTT.

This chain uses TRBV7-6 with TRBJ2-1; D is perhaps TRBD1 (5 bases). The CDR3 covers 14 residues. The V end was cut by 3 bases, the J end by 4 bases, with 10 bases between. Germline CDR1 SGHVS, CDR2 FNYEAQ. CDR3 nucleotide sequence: TGTGCCAGCAGCTTGGGCAGGGTATACAATGAGCAGTTCTTC. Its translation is CASSLGRVYNEQFF.

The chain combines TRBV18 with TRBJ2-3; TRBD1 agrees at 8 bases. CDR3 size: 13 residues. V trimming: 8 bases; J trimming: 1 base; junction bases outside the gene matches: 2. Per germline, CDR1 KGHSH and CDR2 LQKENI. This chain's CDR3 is CASQGQGTDTQYF. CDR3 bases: TGTGCCAGCCAGGGACAGGGCACAGATACGCAGTATTTT.

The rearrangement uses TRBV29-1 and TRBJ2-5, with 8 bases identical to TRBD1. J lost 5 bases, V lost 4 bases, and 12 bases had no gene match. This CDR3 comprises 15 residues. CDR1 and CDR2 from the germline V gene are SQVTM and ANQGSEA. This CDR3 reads CSVVGWTGTQETQYF. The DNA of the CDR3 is TGCAGCGTTGTAGGTTGGACAGGGACACAGGAGACCCAGTACTTC.

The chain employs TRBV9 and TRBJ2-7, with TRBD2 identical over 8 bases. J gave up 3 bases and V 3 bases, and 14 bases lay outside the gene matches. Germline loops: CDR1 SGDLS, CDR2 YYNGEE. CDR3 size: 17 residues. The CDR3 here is CASSEALAGRGNYEQYF. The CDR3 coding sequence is TGTGCCAGCAGCGAGGCGCTAGCGGGTAGGGGGAACTACGAGCAGTACTTC.

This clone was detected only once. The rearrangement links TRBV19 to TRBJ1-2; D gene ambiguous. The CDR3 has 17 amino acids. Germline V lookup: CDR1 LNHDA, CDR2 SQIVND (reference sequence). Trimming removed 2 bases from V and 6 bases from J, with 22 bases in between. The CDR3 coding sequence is TGTGCCAGTAGTATAAGATCGCTCCACGGCAGGAACCATGGCTACACCTTC. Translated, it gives CASSIRSLHGRNHGYTF.

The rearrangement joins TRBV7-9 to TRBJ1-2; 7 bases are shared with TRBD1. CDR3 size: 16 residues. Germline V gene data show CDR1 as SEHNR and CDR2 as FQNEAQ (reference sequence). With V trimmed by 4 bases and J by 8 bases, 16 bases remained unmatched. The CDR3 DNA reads TGTGCCAGCAGCTACTCTATTCTTAACAGGGGCTTCGGCTACACCTTC. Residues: CASSYSILNRGFGYTF.

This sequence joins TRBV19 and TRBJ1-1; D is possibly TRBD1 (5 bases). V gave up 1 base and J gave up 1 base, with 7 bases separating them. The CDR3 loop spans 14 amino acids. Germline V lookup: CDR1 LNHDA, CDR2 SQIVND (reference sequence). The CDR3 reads CASSIVQGNTEAFF. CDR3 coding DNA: TGTGCCAGTAGTATAGTCCAGGGGAACACTGAAGCTTTCTTT.